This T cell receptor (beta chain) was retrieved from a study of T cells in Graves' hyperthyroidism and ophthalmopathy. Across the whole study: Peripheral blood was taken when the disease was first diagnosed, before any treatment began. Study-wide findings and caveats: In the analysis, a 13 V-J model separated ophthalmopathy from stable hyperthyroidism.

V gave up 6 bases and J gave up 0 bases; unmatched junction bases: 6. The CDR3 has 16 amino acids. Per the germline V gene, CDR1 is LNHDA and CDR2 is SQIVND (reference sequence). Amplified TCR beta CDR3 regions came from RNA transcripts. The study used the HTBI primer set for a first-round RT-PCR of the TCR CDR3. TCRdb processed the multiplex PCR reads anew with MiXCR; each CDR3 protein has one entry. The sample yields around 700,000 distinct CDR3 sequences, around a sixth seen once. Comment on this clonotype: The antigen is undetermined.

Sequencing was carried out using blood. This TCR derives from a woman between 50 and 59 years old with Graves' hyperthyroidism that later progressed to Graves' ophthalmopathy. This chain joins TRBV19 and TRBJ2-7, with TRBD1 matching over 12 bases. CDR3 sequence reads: CASSGTGGAISYEQYF. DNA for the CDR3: TGTGCCAGTAGCGGGACAGGGGGCGCGATCTCCTACGAGCAGTACTTC. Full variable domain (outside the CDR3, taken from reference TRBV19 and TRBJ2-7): DGGITQSPKYLFRKEGQNVTLSCEQNLNHDAMYWYRQDPGQGLRLIYYSQIVNDFQKGDIAEGYSVSREKKESFPLTVTSAQKNPTAFYLCASSGTGGAISYEQYFGPGTRLTVT.